Sequencing of this TCR beta chain was carried out in a study of T cell responses to AZD1222 COVID-19 vaccine. The CDR3 spans 13 residues. From germline, CDR1 is LNHDA and CDR2 SQIVND (reference sequence). The V end was cut by 0 bases, the J end by 7 bases, with 10 bases between. About this clone itself: What it binds is not known.

The method was immunoSEQ multiplex PCR; TCRdb's version includes in-frame clones alone and lacks a portion of them. The repertoire holds 150,000 to 200,000 clones, with approximately 90% as singletons. Regarding the study as a whole: A rise in Spike-specific TCR breadth and depth followed two AZD1222 doses.

The sequence derives from an adult in good health. The rearrangement links TRBV19 to TRBJ2-7; D might be TRBD1 (5 bases). Specimen: peripheral blood, collected on day 0 of AZD1222 vaccination. The CDR3 region is CASSIEFGAEQYF. In DNA, the CDR3 is TGTGCCAGTAGTATAGAGTTTGGGGCAGAGCAGTACTTC.